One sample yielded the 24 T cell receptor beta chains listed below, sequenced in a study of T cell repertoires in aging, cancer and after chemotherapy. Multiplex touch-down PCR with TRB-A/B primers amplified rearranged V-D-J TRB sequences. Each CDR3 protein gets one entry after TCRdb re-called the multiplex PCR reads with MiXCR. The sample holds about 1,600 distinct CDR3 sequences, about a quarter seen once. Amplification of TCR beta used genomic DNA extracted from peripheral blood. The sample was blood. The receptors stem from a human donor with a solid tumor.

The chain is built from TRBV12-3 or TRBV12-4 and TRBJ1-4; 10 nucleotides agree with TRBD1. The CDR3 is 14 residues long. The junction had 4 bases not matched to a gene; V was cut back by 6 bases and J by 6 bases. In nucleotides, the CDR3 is TGTGCCAGCAGACCGACAGGGGGCGATGAAAAACTGTTTTTT. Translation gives CASRPTGGDEKLFF.

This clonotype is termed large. The CDR3, as DNA: TGCAGCCTCCTTAGCCCGTACAATGAGCAGTTCTTC. It encodes CSLLSPYNEQFF. V gene TRBV29-1 combines with J gene TRBJ2-1; no clear D. This CDR3 has 12 amino acids. Germline-derived CDR1 and CDR2 are SQVTM and ANQGSEA. The ends were cut back, 8 bases at V and 4 bases at J, with 12 bases in the middle.

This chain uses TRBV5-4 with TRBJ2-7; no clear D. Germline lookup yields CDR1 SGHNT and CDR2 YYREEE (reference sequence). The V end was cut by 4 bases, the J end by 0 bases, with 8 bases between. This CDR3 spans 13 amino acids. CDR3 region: CASSVQFSYEQYF. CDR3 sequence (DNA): TGTGCCAGCAGCGTACAGTTCTCCTACGAGCAGTACTTC.

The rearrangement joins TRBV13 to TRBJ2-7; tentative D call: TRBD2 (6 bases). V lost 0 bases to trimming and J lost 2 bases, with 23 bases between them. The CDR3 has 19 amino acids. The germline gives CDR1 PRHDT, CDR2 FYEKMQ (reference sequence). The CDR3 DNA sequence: TGTGCCAGCAGCTTAGGGTCTCCAGGAGGGGCAGCCGGGACCTACGAGCAGTACTTC. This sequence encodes CASSLGSPGGAAGTYEQYF.

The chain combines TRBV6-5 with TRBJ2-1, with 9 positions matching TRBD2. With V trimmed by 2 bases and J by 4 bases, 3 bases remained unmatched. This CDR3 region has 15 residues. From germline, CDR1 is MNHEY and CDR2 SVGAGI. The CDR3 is CASSYVTSGYNEQFF. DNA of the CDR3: TGTGCCAGCAGTTACGTGACTAGCGGTTACAATGAGCAGTTCTTC.

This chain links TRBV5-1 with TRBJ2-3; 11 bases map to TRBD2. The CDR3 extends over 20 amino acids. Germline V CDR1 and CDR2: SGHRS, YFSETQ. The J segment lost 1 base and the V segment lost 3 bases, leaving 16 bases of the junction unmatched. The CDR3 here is CASSSAKTSGASIRTDTQYF. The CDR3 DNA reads TGCGCCAGCAGCTCGGCAAAGACTAGCGGGGCGAGCATTCGCACAGATACGCAGTATTTT.

The DNA of the CDR3 is TGTGCCAGCAGTGCACGGGGGGCCTACGAGCAGTACTTC. It translates to CASSARGAYEQYF. The V gene is TRBV27, the J gene TRBJ2-7; 7 bases line up with TRBD2. Germline values: CDR1 MNHEY, CDR2 SMNVEV (reference sequence). This CDR3 region has 13 residues. After removal of 5 bases from V and 2 bases from J, the junction contained 3 bases not matched to a gene.

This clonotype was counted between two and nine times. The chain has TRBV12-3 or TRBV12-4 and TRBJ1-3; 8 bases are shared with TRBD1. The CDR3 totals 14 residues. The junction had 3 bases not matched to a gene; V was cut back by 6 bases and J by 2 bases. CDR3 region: CASRWTGTGNTIYF. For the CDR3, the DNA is TGTGCCAGCAGATGGACAGGGACTGGAAACACCATATATTTT.

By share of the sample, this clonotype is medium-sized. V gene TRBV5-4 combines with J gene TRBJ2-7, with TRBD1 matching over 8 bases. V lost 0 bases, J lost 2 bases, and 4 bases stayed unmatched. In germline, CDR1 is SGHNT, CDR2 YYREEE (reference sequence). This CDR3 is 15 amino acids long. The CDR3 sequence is CASSLGTGLPYEQYF. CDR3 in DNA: TGTGCCAGCAGCTTGGGGACAGGGTTACCCTACGAGCAGTACTTC.

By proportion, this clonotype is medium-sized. The CDR3 sequence is CASKPGGTGAGETQYF. Written as DNA, the CDR3 is TGTGCCAGTAAGCCTGGAGGGACAGGGGCAGGGGAGACCCAGTACTTC. This rearrangement joins TRBV19 to TRBJ2-5; 10 nucleotides line up with TRBD1. J lost 5 bases, V lost 7 bases, and 13 bases had no gene match. Germline V gives CDR1 LNHDA, CDR2 SQIVND (reference sequence). The CDR3 is 16 amino acids.

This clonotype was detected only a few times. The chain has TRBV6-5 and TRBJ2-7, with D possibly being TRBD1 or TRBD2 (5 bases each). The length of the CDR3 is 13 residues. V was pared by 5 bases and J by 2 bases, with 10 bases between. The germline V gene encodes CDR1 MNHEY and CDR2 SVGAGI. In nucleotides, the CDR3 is TGTGCCAGCAGTCCCCAGGGACCCTACGAGCAGTACTTC. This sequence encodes CASSPQGPYEQYF.

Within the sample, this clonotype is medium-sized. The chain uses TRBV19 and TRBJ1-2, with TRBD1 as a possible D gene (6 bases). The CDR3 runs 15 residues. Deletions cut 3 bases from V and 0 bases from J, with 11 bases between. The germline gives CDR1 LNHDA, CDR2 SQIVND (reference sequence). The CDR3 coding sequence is TGTGCCAGTAGTATGCAAAGGGGGGCTAACTATGGCTACACCTTC. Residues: CASSMQRGANYGYTF.

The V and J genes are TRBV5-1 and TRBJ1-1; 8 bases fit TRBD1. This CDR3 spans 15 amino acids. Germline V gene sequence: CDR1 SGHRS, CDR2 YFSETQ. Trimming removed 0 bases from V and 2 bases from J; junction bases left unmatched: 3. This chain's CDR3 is CASSLDGQGNTEAFF. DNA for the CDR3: TGCGCCAGCAGCTTGGACGGACAGGGCAACACTGAAGCTTTCTTT.

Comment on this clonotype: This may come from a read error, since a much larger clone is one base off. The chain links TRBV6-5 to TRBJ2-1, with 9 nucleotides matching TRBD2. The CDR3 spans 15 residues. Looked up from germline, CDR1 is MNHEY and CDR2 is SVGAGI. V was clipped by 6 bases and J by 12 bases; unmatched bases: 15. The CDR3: CASSSGIAGETVQFF. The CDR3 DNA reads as TGTGCCAGCAGCTCGGGTATAGCGGGGGAGACTGTGCAGTTCTTC.

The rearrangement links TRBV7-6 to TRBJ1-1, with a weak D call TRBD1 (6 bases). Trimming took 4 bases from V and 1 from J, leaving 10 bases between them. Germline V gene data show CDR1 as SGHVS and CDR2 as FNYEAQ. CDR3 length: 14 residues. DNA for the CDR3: TGTGCCAGCAGCTGGGGGGGCGGGAACACTGAAGCTTTCTTT. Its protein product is CASSWGGGNTEAFF. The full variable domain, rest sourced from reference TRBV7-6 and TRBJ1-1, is GAGVSQSPRYKVTKRGQDVALRCDPISGHVSLYWYRQALGQGPEFLTYFNYEAQQDKSGLPNDRFSAERPEGSISTLTIQRTEQRDSAMYRCASSWGGGNTEAFFGQGTRLTVV.

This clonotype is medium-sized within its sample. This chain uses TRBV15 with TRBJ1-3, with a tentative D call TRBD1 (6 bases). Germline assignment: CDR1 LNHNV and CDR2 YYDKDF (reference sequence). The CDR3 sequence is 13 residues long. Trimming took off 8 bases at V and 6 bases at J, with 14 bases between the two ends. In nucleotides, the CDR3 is TGTGCCACCCAACAGGGACTTGAAAACACCATATATTTT. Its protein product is CATQQGLENTIYF.

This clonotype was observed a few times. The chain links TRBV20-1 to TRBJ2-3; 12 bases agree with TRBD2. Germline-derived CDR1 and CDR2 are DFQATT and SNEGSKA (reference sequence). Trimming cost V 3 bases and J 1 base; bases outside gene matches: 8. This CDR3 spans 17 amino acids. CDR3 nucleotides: TGCAGTGCTAGGACAGGACTAGCGGGGAGCGGCACAGATACGCAGTATTTT. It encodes CSARTGLAGSGTDTQYF.

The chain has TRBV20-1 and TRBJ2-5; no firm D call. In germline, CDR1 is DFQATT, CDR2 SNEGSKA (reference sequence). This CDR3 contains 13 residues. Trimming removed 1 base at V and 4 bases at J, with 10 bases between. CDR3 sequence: CSARGSGRETQYF. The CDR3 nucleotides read TGCAGTGCTAGAGGGTCGGGCAGAGAGACCCAGTACTTC.

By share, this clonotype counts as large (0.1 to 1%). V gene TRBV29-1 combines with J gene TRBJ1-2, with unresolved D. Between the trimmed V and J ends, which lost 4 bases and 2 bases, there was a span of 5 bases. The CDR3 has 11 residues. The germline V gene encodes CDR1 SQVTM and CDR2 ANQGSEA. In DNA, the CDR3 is TGCAGCGTTGGGGAGAACTATGGCTACACCTTC. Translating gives CSVGENYGYTF.

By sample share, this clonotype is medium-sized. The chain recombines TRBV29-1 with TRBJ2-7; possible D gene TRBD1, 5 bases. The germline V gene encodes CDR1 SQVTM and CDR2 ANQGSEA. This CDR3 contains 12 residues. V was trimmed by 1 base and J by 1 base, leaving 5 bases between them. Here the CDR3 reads CSVEGTSYEQYF. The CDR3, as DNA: TGCAGCGTTGAAGGGACATCCTACGAGCAGTACTTC.

This CDR3 is CASSQSSGTGGEQYF. CDR3 DNA: TGTGCCAGCAGCCAAAGCTCCGGGACAGGGGGCGAGCAGTACTTC. This chain uses TRBV7-9 with TRBJ2-7; 11 nucleotides agree with TRBD1. CDR3 size: 15 residues. Germline lookup yields CDR1 SEHNR and CDR2 FQNEAQ (reference sequence). V shed 5 bases and J 6 bases; nucleotides not matched to a gene: 9.

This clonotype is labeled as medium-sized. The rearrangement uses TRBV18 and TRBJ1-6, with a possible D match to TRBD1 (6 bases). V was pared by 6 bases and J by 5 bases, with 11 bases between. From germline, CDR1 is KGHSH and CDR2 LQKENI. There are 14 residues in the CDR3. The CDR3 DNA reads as TGTGCCAGCTCGCAGGACAGAAATAATTCACCCCTCCACTTT. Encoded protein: CASSQDRNNSPLHF.

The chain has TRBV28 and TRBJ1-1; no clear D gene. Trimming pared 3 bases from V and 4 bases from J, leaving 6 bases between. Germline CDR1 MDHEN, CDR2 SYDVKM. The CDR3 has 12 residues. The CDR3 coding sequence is TGTGCCAGCAGTTTTGAGGTCACTGAAGCTTTCTTT. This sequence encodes CASSFEVTEAFF.

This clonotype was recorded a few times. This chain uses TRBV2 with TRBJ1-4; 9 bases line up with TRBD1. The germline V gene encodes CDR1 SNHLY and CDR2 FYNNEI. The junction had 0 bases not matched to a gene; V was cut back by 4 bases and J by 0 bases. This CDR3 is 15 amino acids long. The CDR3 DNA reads TGTGCCAGCAGTGGACAGGGGGCAACTAATGAAAAACTGTTTTTT. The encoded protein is CASSGQGATNEKLFF. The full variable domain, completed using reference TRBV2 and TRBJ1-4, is EPEVTQTPSHQVTQMGQEVILRCVPISNHLYFYWYRQILGQKVEFLVSFYNNEISEKSEIFDDQFSVERPDGSNFTLKIRSTKLEDSAMYFCASSGQGATNEKLFFGSGTQLSVL.